A single sample is the source of the 30 T cell receptor beta chains below, sequenced in a study of neoadjuvant anti-PD-1 for oral cavity cancer. Sequencing was performed with immunoSEQ multiplex PCR; in TCRdb, only in-frame clones are kept and a portion is missing. The sample contains about 14,000 clones, about two thirds of which appear only once. Described time point: after neoadjuvant nivolumab, at surgical resection. The specimen comprised PBMCs, sampled after nivolumab (anti-PD-1) treatment. These TCRs come from a person aged 35-79 years with oral cavity squamous cell carcinoma.

This clone turned up a few times. The CDR3 region is CASNRAGNTIYF. The CDR3 DNA is TGTGCCAGCAACAGGGCCGGAAACACCATATATTTT. The chain couples TRBV2 to TRBJ1-3, with D possibly matching TRBD1 (6 bases). The V end lost 7 bases, the J end lost 4 bases, and 8 bases lay between the germline ends. The germline CDR1 and CDR2 sequences are SNHLY and FYNNEI. The CDR3 contains 12 residues.

This rearrangement joins TRBV2 to TRBJ2-1; 8 bases map to TRBD2. The CDR3 length is 15 residues. Per germline, CDR1 SNHLY and CDR2 FYNNEI. V was clipped by 2 bases and J by 8 bases; unmatched bases: 8. The CDR3 is CASSELSGSFDEQFF. CDR3 DNA: TGTGCCAGCAGTGAATTGAGCGGGAGTTTCGATGAGCAGTTCTTC.

For the CDR3, the DNA is TGTGCCAGCAGCTTAGCAGCGAACACAGATACGCAGTATTTT. It codes for CASSLAANTDTQYF. The rearrangement joins TRBV7-6 to TRBJ2-3; D is unresolved. Per the germline V gene, CDR1 is SGHVS and CDR2 is FNYEAQ. V was cut by 0 bases and J by 2 bases, with 6 bases left in between. The CDR3 covers 14 residues.

The V gene is TRBV6-4, the J gene TRBJ2-1; 9 bases match TRBD2. Trimming removed 0 bases from V and 3 bases from J; junction bases left unmatched: 0. The germline V gene encodes CDR1 MRHNA and CDR2 SNTAGT. CDR3 length: 15 residues. The CDR3 loop reads CASSDSSGSYNEQFF. DNA for the CDR3: TGTGCCAGCAGTGACTCTAGCGGGAGCTACAATGAGCAGTTCTTC.

This clone was counted between two and nine times. The V gene is TRBV11-2, the J gene TRBJ2-7, with D maybe TRBD2 (5 bases). Germline V gene sequence: CDR1 SGHAT, CDR2 FQNNGV. V lost 4 bases to trimming and J lost 3 bases, with 16 bases between them. The CDR3 runs to 15 residues. The CDR3 reads CASSSPRRTLYEQYF. The CDR3 DNA reads as TGTGCCAGCAGCTCCCCGAGGAGGACGCTCTACGAGCAGTACTTC.

The rearrangement uses TRBV30 and TRBJ2-5; 8 positions match TRBD2. The germline V gene has CDR1 GTSNPN and CDR2 SVGIG (reference sequence). CDR3 length equals 12 residues. Germline trimming cut 2 bases from V and 7 bases from J; bases unmatched to any gene: 3. CDR3 region: CAWSRAGATQYF. The CDR3 DNA sequence: TGTGCCTGGAGTAGAGCGGGAGCGACCCAGTACTTC.

The J gene is TRBJ2-7, the V gene TRBV5-1; 10 bases line up with TRBD1. This CDR3 comprises 13 residues. CDR1 SGHRS and CDR2 YFSETQ come from the germline V gene. V lost 2 bases, J lost 7 bases, and 3 bases stayed unmatched. CDR3 sequence reads: CASSFDRGLEQYF. The CDR3 nucleotides read TGCGCCAGCAGCTTCGACAGGGGGCTTGAGCAGTACTTC.

The gene calls are TRBV6-5 and TRBJ2-3; D is unclear. Germline V CDR1 and CDR2: MNHEY, SVGAGI. The germline V and J ends were trimmed by 2 bases and 1 base, with 7 bases remaining between them. The CDR3 runs to 14 residues. The CDR3 region has the DNA TGTGCCAGCAGTTACCGTGCCGGCACAGATACGCAGTATTTT. Translation gives CASSYRAGTDTQYF.

V is TRBV25-1 and J is TRBJ2-1, with TRBD1 matching 7 bases. CDR1 is MGHDK and CDR2 is SYGVNS in the germline V gene. The CDR3 totals 15 residues. Losses at the gene ends were 8 bases for V and 5 bases for J; bases not matched to a gene: 12. The CDR3 nucleotides read TGTGCCAGCTCACCCGACCGGGACAGAAACAATGAGCAGTTCTTC. The encoded protein is CASSPDRDRNNEQFF.

V and J are TRBV5-1 and TRBJ1-4, with a weak D call TRBD1 (5 bases). The ends were cut back, 0 bases at V and 6 bases at J, with 9 bases in the middle. The CDR3 is 14 residues long. Per germline, CDR1 SGHRS and CDR2 YFSETQ. CDR3 coding DNA: TGCGCCAGCAGCTTGGCCGGGACCTATGAAAAACTGTTTTTT. The encoded protein is CASSLAGTYEKLFF.

This sequence joins TRBV19 and TRBJ2-5; a weak D match, TRBD2 (6 bases). V lost 9 bases and J lost 5, with 13 bases in between. The CDR3 spans 12 residues. The germline V gene encodes CDR1 LNHDA and CDR2 SQIVND (reference sequence). The CDR3 spells CASSEGRETQYF. As DNA, the CDR3 is TGTGCCAGCTCGGAGGGCCGGGAGACCCAGTACTTC.

The chain carries TRBV29-1 and TRBJ2-7, with D perhaps TRBD2 (5 bases). Germline V gene sequence: CDR1 SQVTM, CDR2 ANQGSEA. V was pared by 2 bases and J by 0 bases, with 14 bases between. The CDR3 is 15 amino acids. CDR3 sequence (DNA): TGCAGCGTTGAAATGGGCGGGTCGGTCTCCTACGAGCAGTACTTC. The encoded protein is CSVEMGGSVSYEQYF.

This chain links TRBV5-1 with TRBJ2-5; 7 nucleotides align to TRBD2. The CDR3 extends over 16 amino acids. The V segment lost 4 bases and the J segment 0 bases; nucleotides outside the gene matches: 9. CDR1 SGHRS and CDR2 YFSETQ come from the germline V gene. The CDR3 region has the DNA TGCGCCAGCAGCGGGAAGGGGAGGGAGTACCAAGAGACCCAGTACTTC. Protein: CASSGKGREYQETQYF. The complete variable domain, with remaining parts taken from reference TRBV5-1 and TRBJ2-5, reads KAGVTQTPRYLIKTRGQQVTLSCSPISGHRSVSWYQQTPGQGLQFLFEYFSETQRNKGNFPGRFSGRQFSNSRSEMNVSTLELGDSALYLCASSGKGREYQETQYFGPGTRLLVL.

The V and J genes are TRBV5-1 and TRBJ2-5, with D uncertain. Germline values: CDR1 SGHRS, CDR2 YFSETQ. The CDR3 runs to 15 residues. The V gene lost 5 bases and the J gene lost 5 bases, with 19 bases spanning the gap. The CDR3 loop is CASRTSQDGWETQYF. The CDR3 nucleotides are TGCGCCAGCAGAACCAGTCAGGATGGTTGGGAGACCCAGTACTTC.

The chain couples TRBV20-1 to TRBJ1-4; no firm D call. Trimming took 1 base from V and 7 from J, leaving 4 bases between them. CDR3 length: 11 residues. Germline V gene data show CDR1 as DFQATT and CDR2 as SNEGSKA (reference sequence). The CDR3 coding sequence is TGCAGTGCTAGAGGGAGTGAAAAACTGTTTTTT. It translates to CSARGSEKLFF.

This clone was seen only a few times. The chain links TRBV19 to TRBJ1-2, with TRBD1 matching over 8 bases. In germline, CDR1 is LNHDA, CDR2 SQIVND (reference sequence). Losses at the gene ends were 5 bases for V and 4 bases for J; bases not matched to a gene: 9. The CDR3 consists of 15 residues. The CDR3 bases are TGTGCCAGTAGTCCTGGACAGGGCGCGACCTATGGCTACACCTTC. It encodes CASSPGQGATYGYTF.

The rearrangement links TRBV7-6 to TRBJ2-3; no clear D. The V end lost 5 bases, the J end lost 2 bases, and 14 bases lay between the germline ends. The CDR3 spans 15 residues. Germline loops: CDR1 SGHVS, CDR2 FNYEAQ. CDR3 in amino acids: CASSPLGSTTDTQYF. Written as DNA, the CDR3 is TGTGCCAGCAGCCCCCTGGGCAGCACCACAGATACGCAGTATTTT.

The genes are TRBV30 and TRBJ2-3; 9 nucleotides line up with TRBD2. CDR1 is GTSNPN and CDR2 is SVGIG in the germline V gene (reference sequence). After removal of 1 base from V and 3 bases from J, the junction contained 5 bases not matched to a gene. The CDR3 contains 15 residues. The CDR3 spells CAWSGPSGKTDTQYF. For the CDR3, the DNA is TGTGCCTGGAGTGGGCCTAGCGGGAAGACAGATACGCAGTATTTT.

V is TRBV2 and J is TRBJ2-7; D is possibly TRBD1 (6 bases). The V gene's germline CDR1 is SNHLY and CDR2 FYNNEI. The CDR3 covers 14 residues. The germline V and J ends were trimmed by 5 bases and 2 bases, with 13 bases remaining between them. CDR3 loop: CASSSSQGTYEQYF. The CDR3, as DNA: TGTGCCAGCAGTTCTTCACAGGGAACCTACGAGCAGTACTTC.

This clone has just one count. The chain uses TRBV7-8 and TRBJ2-7, with TRBD2 as a possible D gene (6 bases). CDR3 length equals 13 residues. V was shortened by 5 bases and J by 3 bases, with 11 bases between the two germline ends. In germline, CDR1 is SGHVS, CDR2 FQNEAQ. This CDR3 is CASSLRGDYEQYF. DNA for the CDR3: TGTGCCAGCAGCCTCCGCGGGGACTACGAGCAGTACTTC.

The chain joins TRBV10-3 to TRBJ2-1; either TRBD1 or TRBD2 may fit D (5 bases each). V was pared by 4 bases and J by 7 bases, with 14 bases between. The germline gives CDR1 ENHRY, CDR2 SYGVKD. CDR3 length equals 14 residues. The CDR3 protein is CAISGGRERNEQFF. Here the CDR3 DNA reads TGTGCCATCAGTGGAGGCAGGGAGAGAAATGAGCAGTTCTTC.

This clone was seen just once. The chain has TRBV7-8 and TRBJ2-7, with TRBD1 identical over 7 bases. CDR3 size: 15 residues. CDR1 is SGHVS and CDR2 is FQNEAQ in the germline V gene. Unmatched junction bases numbered 5, after V lost 0 bases and J lost 3 bases. The CDR3 nucleotides are TGTGCCAGCAGCTTAGCCCCCAGGGGGAGCTACGAGCAGTACTTC. It specifies CASSLAPRGSYEQYF.

This chain links TRBV6-6 with TRBJ1-2; the match to TRBD1 covers 9 bases. In germline, CDR1 is MNHNY, CDR2 SVGAGI (reference sequence). V lost 6 bases to trimming and J lost 4 bases; unmatched junction nucleotides: 12. The CDR3 runs to 16 residues. The CDR3 nucleotides read TGTGCCAGCAGGAACCCAGGACAGGGGAAACTCTATGGCTACACCTTC. It encodes CASRNPGQGKLYGYTF.

This rearrangement joins TRBV2 to TRBJ2-5; 16 bases line up with TRBD2. CDR1 is SNHLY and CDR2 is FYNNEI in the germline V gene. J lost 6 bases, V lost 3 bases, and 4 bases had no gene match. This CDR3 contains 16 residues. The CDR3 region has the DNA TGTGCCAGCAGTGAGGGACTAGCGGGAGGGCAGAAGACCCAGTACTTC. Translation gives CASSEGLAGGQKTQYF.

The V and J genes are TRBV6-6 and TRBJ2-5; TRBD1 matches at 12 bases. Germline assignment: CDR1 MNHNY and CDR2 SVGAGI (reference sequence). The CDR3 extends over 15 amino acids. Losses at the gene ends were 2 bases for V and 4 bases for J; bases not matched to a gene: 2. The CDR3 reads CASSYGTGGAETQYF. CDR3 bases: TGTGCCAGCAGTTACGGGACAGGGGGCGCAGAGACCCAGTACTTC.

The chain carries TRBV20-1 and TRBJ2-1, with 9 bases matching TRBD1. The germline V gene has CDR1 DFQATT and CDR2 SNEGSKA (reference sequence). This CDR3 is 11 amino acids long. V trimming: 5 bases; J trimming: 15 bases; junction bases outside the gene matches: 8. The CDR3: CSAETGGHRFF. CDR3 DNA sequence: TGCAGTGCTGAAACAGGGGGCCATCGGTTCTTC.

As to this clone: One end of the junction does not line up with germline, which may come from a read error. V is TRBV7-7 and J is TRBJ1-3; perhaps TRBD1 as D (5 bases). CDR3 length: 16 amino acids. In germline, CDR1 is SSHAT, CDR2 FNYEAQ (reference sequence). In DNA, the CDR3 is TGTGCTAGCAGCTTAGGGGACGCAGGGAATGGAAACACCATATATTTT. Amino acid sequence: CASSLGDAGNGNTIYF.

The chain is built from TRBV6-1 and TRBJ2-1; D is unresolved. The CDR3 has 11 residues. Per the germline V gene, CDR1 is MNHNS and CDR2 is SASEGT. With 5 bases removed from V and 3 bases from J, the gap between germline ends came to 2 bases. Written as DNA, the CDR3 is TGTGCCAGCAGTAACTACAATGAGCAGTTCTTC. Its protein is CASSNYNEQFF.

The rearrangement joins TRBV27 to TRBJ2-3, with TRBD2 matching over 14 bases. This CDR3 region has 18 residues. J was trimmed by 4 bases and V by 7 bases; bases with no gene match: 13. Germline loops: CDR1 MNHEY, CDR2 SMNVEV (reference sequence). CDR3 sequence (DNA): TGTGCCAGCACCCCGGGACTAGCGGGAGTGAGGGGGGCAGATACGCAGTATTTT. It translates to CASTPGLAGVRGADTQYF.

The chain combines TRBV5-4 with TRBJ1-4; 8 bases line up with TRBD1. This CDR3 is 17 amino acids long. Trimming cost V 1 base and J 7 bases; bases outside gene matches: 12. The V gene's germline CDR1 is SGHNT and CDR2 YYREEE (reference sequence). This CDR3 reads CASSLSQGAGGGEKLFF. For the CDR3, the DNA is TGTGCCAGCAGCTTGTCCCAGGGGGCCGGGGGCGGTGAAAAACTGTTTTTT.